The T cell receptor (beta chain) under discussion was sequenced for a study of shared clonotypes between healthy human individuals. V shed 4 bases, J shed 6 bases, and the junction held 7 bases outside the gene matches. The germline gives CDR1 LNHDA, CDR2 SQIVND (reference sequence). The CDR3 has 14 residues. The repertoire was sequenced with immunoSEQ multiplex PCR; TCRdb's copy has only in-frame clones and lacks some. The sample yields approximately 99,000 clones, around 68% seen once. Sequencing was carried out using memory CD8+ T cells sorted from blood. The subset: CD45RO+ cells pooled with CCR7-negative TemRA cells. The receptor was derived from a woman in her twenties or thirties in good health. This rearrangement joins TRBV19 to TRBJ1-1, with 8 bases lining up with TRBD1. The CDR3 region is CASSTWTGPSEAFF. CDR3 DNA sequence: TGTGCCAGTAGTACTTGGACAGGGCCGTCTGAAGCTTTCTTT.